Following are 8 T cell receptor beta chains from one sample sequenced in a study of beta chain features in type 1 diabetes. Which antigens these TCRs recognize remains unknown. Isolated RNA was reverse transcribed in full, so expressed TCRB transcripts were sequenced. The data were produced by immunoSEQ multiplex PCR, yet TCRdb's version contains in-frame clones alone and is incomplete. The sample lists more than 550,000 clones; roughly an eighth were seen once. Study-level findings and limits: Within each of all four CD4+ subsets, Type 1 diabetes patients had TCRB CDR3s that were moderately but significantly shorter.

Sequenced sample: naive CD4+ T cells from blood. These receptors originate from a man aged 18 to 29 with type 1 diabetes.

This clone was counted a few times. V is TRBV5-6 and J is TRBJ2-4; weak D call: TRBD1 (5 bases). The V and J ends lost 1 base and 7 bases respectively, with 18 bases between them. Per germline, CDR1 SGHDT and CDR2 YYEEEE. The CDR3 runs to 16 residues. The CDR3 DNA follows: TGTGCCAGCAGCTTGTACCTCTCAGGGAAGGGGAACATTCAGTACTTC. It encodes CASSLYLSGKGNIQYF.

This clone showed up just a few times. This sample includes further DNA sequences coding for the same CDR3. The CDR3 nucleotides are TGCAGTGCTTTAGGGGCCTATGGCTACACCTTC. Protein product: CSALGAYGYTF. V gene TRBV20-1 combines with J gene TRBJ1-2, with D possibly TRBD1 on 5 matching bases. The CDR3 is made up of 11 amino acids. In germline, CDR1 is DFQATT, CDR2 SNEGSKA (reference sequence). V was pared by 5 bases and J by 4 bases, with 8 bases between.

In nucleotides, the CDR3 is TGTGCCTGTCGGGACAGGGGGAACGAGCAGTACTTC. Residues: CACRDRGNEQYF. The chain carries TRBV30 and TRBJ2-7; the match to TRBD1 covers 11 bases. V lost 6 bases and J lost 5; bases outside the gene matches: 3. Germline V gives CDR1 GTSNPN, CDR2 SVGIG (reference sequence). The CDR3 extends over 12 amino acids.

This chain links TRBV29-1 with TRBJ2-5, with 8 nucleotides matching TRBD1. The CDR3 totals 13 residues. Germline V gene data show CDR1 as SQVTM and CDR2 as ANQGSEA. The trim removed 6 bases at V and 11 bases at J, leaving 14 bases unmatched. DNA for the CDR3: TGCAGCGTGGCTGCGGACAGGGTGGGTGAGCAGTACTTC. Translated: CSVAADRVGEQYF. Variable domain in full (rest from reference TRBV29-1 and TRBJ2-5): SAVISQKPSRDICQRGTSLTIQCQVDSQVTMMFWYRQQPGQSLTLIATANQGSEATYESGFVIDKFPISRPNLTFSTLTVSNMSPEDSSIYLCSVAADRVGEQYFGPGTRLLVL.

As DNA, the CDR3 is TGTGCCTGGAGTGTACAGGGGGTCGCTTACGAGCAGTACTTC. Amino acids: CAWSVQGVAYEQYF. V gene TRBV30 combines with J gene TRBJ2-7, with 8 bases matching TRBD1. There are 14 residues in the CDR3. Germline V gives CDR1 GTSNPN, CDR2 SVGIG (reference sequence). J was trimmed by 4 bases and V by 0 bases; bases with no gene match: 5.

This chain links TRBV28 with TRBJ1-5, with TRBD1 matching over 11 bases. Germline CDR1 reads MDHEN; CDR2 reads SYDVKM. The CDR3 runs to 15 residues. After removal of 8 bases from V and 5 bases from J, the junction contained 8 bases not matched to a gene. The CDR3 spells CASGTGGKGYQPQHF. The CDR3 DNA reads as TGTGCCAGCGGGACAGGGGGAAAGGGGTATCAGCCCCAGCATTTT.

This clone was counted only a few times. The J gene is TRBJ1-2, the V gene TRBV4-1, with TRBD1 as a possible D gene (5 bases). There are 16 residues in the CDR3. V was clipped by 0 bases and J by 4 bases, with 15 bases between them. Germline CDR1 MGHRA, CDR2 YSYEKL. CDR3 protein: CASSQEGAGVSYGYTF. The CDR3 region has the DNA TGCGCCAGCAGCCAAGAAGGTGCGGGGGTTAGCTATGGCTACACCTTC.

CDR3: CASSLRLDEQFF. CDR3 DNA sequence: TGTGCCAGCTCCCTGCGCTTGGATGAGCAGTTCTTC. V gene TRBV18 combines with J gene TRBJ2-1; no clear D gene. Germline V CDR1 and CDR2: KGHSH, LQKENI. The CDR3 totals 12 residues. V lost 6 bases, J lost 8 bases, and 11 bases lay in between. Supplemented by reference TRBV18 and TRBJ2-1, the full variable domain reads NAGVMQNPRHLVRRRGQEARLRCSPMKGHSHVYWYRQLPEEGLKFMVYLQKENIIDESGMPKERFSAEFPKEGPSILRIQQVVRGDSAAYFCASSLRLDEQFFGPGTRLTVL.